These 9 T cell receptor beta chains came from one sample sequenced in a study of T cells in localized non-small cell lung cancer. The protocol was immunoSEQ multiplex PCR, while the TCRdb copy is restricted to in-frame clones and leaves out a portion. The table includes approximately 1,200 clones, 25% detected once. This material consisted of normal lung tissue next to the tumor, taken before any cancer treatment. The receptors originated from a woman aged 40-69 years with stage I squamous cell lung carcinoma.

The V gene is TRBV30, the J gene TRBJ2-5; D is unresolved. Looked up from germline, CDR1 is GTSNPN and CDR2 is SVGIG (reference sequence). V was trimmed by 0 bases and J by 5 bases, leaving 4 bases between them. The CDR3 is made up of 11 amino acids. This CDR3 reads CAWSVKETQYF. CDR3 nucleotide sequence: TGTGCCTGGAGTGTAAAGGAGACCCAGTACTTC.

This clone has a handful of counts. The V gene is TRBV11-3, the J gene TRBJ1-4, with a weak D call TRBD1 (5 bases). CDR1 SGHNT and CDR2 YENEEA come from the germline V gene. Trimming took off 4 bases at V and 4 bases at J, with 25 bases between the two ends. There are 19 residues in the CDR3. The CDR3 spells CASSSTPSIGAGVNEKLFF. The DNA for the CDR3 is TGTGCCAGCAGCTCCACCCCCTCGATCGGGGCCGGAGTTAATGAAAAACTGTTTTTT.

In this sample, this clone turned up a few times. The chain joins TRBV18 to TRBJ1-1; D gene uncertain. Between the trimmed V and J ends, which lost 4 bases and 4 bases, there was a span of 19 bases. Germline values: CDR1 KGHSH, CDR2 LQKENI. The length of the CDR3 is 16 residues. The CDR3 DNA reads TGTGCCAGCTCACAAACCCAGGCCTCAGGTGGCACTGAAGCTTTCTTT. Its translation: CASSQTQASGGTEAFF.

Comments on this clone: An end of the junction does not agree with germline; a read error may underlie this. CDR3 DNA: TGTGCCATCAGTGGACCTAGCGGGGGGTACAATGAGCAGTTCTTC. Translating it yields CAISGPSGGYNEQFF. The rearrangement links TRBV6-8 to TRBJ2-1, with 11 bases lining up with TRBD2. Germline V lookup: CDR1 MNHGY, CDR2 SAAAGT. The CDR3 loop spans 15 amino acids.

This clone was seen a handful of times. The junction does not match germline at one end; this may be a read error. The chain employs TRBV6-8 and TRBJ1-1, with 8 bases fitting TRBD1. The CDR3 consists of 14 residues. Germline CDR1 is MNHGY and CDR2 is SAAAGT. The CDR3 loop reads CAISPDRENTEAFF. The CDR3 DNA reads TGTGCCATCAGTCCGGACAGGGAGAACACTGAAGCTTTCTTT.

The genes are TRBV9 and TRBJ2-5; no firm D call. The CDR3 is 13 residues long. Germline CDR1 and CDR2: SGDLS and YYNGEE. V shed 0 bases and J shed 4 bases, with 7 bases lying between them. CDR3 protein: CASSVGPVETQYF. CDR3 bases: TGTGCCAGCAGCGTAGGACCCGTAGAGACCCAGTACTTC.

This clone ranks as medium-sized. One end of the junction is discordant with germline, which a read error may explain. The rearrangement links TRBV7-2 to TRBJ1-2; D uncertain. Germline loops: CDR1 SGHTA, CDR2 FQGNSA. CDR3 length equals 13 residues. The CDR3 DNA reads as TGTGCCAGCAGCTTAGCCATCAACCGGGAGCCCTCCTTC. As protein: CASSLAINREPSF.

The CDR3 nucleotides read TGCGCCAGCAGCGTTGGGACAGCGATAACCTACGAGCAGTACTTC. This sequence encodes CASSVGTAITYEQYF. This chain links TRBV5-1 with TRBJ2-7, with 7 bases aligning to TRBD1. The CDR3 has 15 amino acids. The trim removed 4 bases at V and 2 bases at J, leaving 9 bases unmatched. The germline V gene has CDR1 SGHRS and CDR2 YFSETQ. Full variable domain (remainder filled in from reference TRBV5-1 and TRBJ2-7): KAGVTQTPRYLIKTRGQQVTLSCSPISGHRSVSWYQQTPGQGLQFLFEYFSETQRNKGNFPGRFSGRQFSNSRSEMNVSTLELGDSALYLCASSVGTAITYEQYFGPGTRLTVT.

The chain has TRBV18 and TRBJ2-3; maybe TRBD1 (6 bases). This CDR3 comprises 13 residues. CDR1 is KGHSH and CDR2 is LQKENI in the germline V gene. The germline V and J ends were trimmed by 6 bases and 3 bases, with 10 bases remaining between them. CDR3 residues: CASSPGQTDTQYF. The CDR3 nucleotides read TGTGCCAGCTCTCCAGGACAGACAGATACGCAGTATTTT.